The entry below describes one T cell receptor beta chain. Its cognate antigen is unknown. It was with 60 Vbeta and 13 Jbeta primers that the PCR ran. Data came from immunoSEQ multiplex PCR; TCRdb stores just in-frame clones and leaves some out. The data hold some 120,000 clones, with 77% observed a single time. The study sampled nominally healthy donors, though unrecorded immune exposures were likely. These data originate in a study of cytomegalovirus exposure and HLA in healthy donors. The wider study: Approximately 85 million unique TCRs from HLA-typed donors were held in an early release of data.

V shed 0 bases and J 6 bases; nucleotides not matched to a gene: 2. This CDR3 spans 14 amino acids. Germline CDR1 reads MNHEY; CDR2 reads SMNVEV (reference sequence). Study-wide results and limits: Earlier findings revealed that most TCR beta V segments proved productive either about 87% or about 30% of the time.

V is TRBV27 and J is TRBJ2-1, with 7 bases matching TRBD1. The sample taken for sequencing was PBMCs. This TCR was sampled from a human donor in good health. CDR3: CASSLSTGRNEQFF. The DNA of the CDR3 is TGTGCCAGCAGTTTATCGACAGGGCGCAATGAGCAGTTCTTC.